The entry that follows covers one T cell receptor beta chain sequence. Sequencing used immunoSEQ multiplex PCR; TCRdb keeps in-frame clones, though not all of them. The repertoire holds 100,000 or so clones, with 85% as singletons. The sample is drawn from a study of blood T cell repertoires in COVID-19. Background on the study: Samples came from the United States, Italy and Spain, spanning acute and convalescent COVID-19. Sample material is recorded as cDNA or gDNA derived from T cells, B-cell-depleted T cells, or PBMCs.

The length of the CDR3 is 15 residues. Germline V CDR1 and CDR2: ENHRY, SYGVKD. Trimming took off 7 bases at V and 0 bases at J, with 13 bases between the two ends. The receptor's source is a human donor in a cohort sampled during active COVID-19. The J gene is TRBJ1-5, the V gene TRBV10-3; D remains unclear. The sequenced sample consisted of peripheral blood. This chain's CDR3 is CAIIPDGVSNQPQHF. The CDR3 DNA reads as TGTGCCATCATCCCAGACGGGGTTAGCAATCAGCCCCAGCATTTT.